Presented here are 5 T cell receptor beta chains from one specimen sequenced in a study of blood T cell repertoires in COVID-19. Profiling relied on immunoSEQ multiplex PCR, and the TCRdb table lists in-frame clones only, not all of them. The sample has around 160,000 clones; about 88% are singletons. The sample was peripheral blood. These receptors were collected from a man in his sixties with active or convalescent COVID-19.

This clone was observed a single time. This sequence joins TRBV5-4 and TRBJ2-1; no firm D call. V was cut by 0 bases and J by 4 bases, with 5 bases left in between. This CDR3 spans 13 amino acids. Germline V gene sequence: CDR1 SGHNT, CDR2 YYREEE (reference sequence). CDR3 residues: CASSLGHYNEQFF. The CDR3 nucleotides read TGTGCCAGCAGCTTGGGACATTACAATGAGCAGTTCTTC.

Here the CDR3 reads CASGPHRLAAPYF. DNA for the CDR3: TGTGCTAGTGGTCCCCACCGACTAGCGGCCCCGTACTTC. This chain uses TRBV12-5 with TRBJ2-4; 9 positions agree with TRBD2. The CDR3 spans 13 residues. V lost 5 bases and J lost 15; bases outside the gene matches: 11. CDR1 is LGHNT, CDR2 FRNRAP, per germline.

This chain joins TRBV7-6 and TRBJ2-2, with TRBD2 as a possible D gene (5 bases). The CDR3 contains 14 residues. The V and J ends lost 5 bases and 2 bases respectively, with 9 bases between them. Germline values: CDR1 SGHVS, CDR2 FNYEAQ. In nucleotides, the CDR3 is TGTGCCAGCAGCCGTAGCGCTAACACCGGGGAGCTGTTTTTT. It yields the protein CASSRSANTGELFF.

The rearrangement joins TRBV6-5 to TRBJ1-1; D gene ambiguous. V lost 7 bases, J lost 2 bases, and 14 bases lay in between. The germline V gene has CDR1 MNHEY and CDR2 SVGAGI. This CDR3 is 14 amino acids long. CDR3 DNA: TGTGCCAGCACTTCGACCGGGGTTAACACTGAAGCTTTCTTT. Translating gives CASTSTGVNTEAFF.

V usage is TRBV14 and J usage is TRBJ1-1; D is ambiguous. From germline, CDR1 is SGHDN and CDR2 FVKESK. V lost 1 base and J lost 3, with 6 bases in between. The length of the CDR3 is 13 residues. The CDR3 bases are TGTGCCAGCAGCCAAGTAGATTACACTGAAGCTTTCTTT. Protein sequence: CASSQVDYTEAFF.